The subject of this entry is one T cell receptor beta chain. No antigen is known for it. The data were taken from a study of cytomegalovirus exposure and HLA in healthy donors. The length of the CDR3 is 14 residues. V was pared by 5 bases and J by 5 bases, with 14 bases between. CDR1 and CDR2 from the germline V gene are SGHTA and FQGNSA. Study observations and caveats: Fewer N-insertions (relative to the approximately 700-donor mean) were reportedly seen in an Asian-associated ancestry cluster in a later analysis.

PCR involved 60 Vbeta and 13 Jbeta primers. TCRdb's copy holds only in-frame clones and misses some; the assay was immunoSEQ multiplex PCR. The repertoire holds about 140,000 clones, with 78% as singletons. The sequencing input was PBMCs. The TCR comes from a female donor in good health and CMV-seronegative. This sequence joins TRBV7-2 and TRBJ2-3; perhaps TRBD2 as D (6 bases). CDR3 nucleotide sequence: TGTGCCAGCAGCCCCTTCGGGGGTAGAGATACGCAGTATTTT. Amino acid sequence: CASSPFGGRDTQYF. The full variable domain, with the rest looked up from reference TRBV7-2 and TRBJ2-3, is GAGVSQSPSNKVTEKGKDVELRCDPISGHTALYWYRQSLGQGLEFLIYFQGNSAPDKSGLPSDRFSAERTGGSVSTLTIQRTQQEDSAVYLCASSPFGGRDTQYFGPGTRLTVL.